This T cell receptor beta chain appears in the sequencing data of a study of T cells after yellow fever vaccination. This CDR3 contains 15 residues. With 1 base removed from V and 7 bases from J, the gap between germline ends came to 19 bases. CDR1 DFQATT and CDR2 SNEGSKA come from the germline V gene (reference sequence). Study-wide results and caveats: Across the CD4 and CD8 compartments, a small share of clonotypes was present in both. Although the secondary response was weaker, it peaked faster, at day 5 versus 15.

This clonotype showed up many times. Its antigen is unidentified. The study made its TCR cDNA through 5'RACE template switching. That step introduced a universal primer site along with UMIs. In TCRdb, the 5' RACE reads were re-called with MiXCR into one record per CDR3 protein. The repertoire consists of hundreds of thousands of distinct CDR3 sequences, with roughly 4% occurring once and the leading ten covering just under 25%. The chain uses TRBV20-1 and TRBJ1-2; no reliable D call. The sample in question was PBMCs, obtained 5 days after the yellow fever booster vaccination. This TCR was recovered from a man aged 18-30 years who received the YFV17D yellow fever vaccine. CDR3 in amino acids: CSARAYTFASLGYTF. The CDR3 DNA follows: TGCAGTGCTAGAGCCTATACGTTCGCGAGCCTTGGCTACACCTTC.